The 25 T cell receptor beta chains given below trace back to one sample, sequenced in a study of blood T cell repertoires in COVID-19. Sequenced by immunoSEQ multiplex PCR; TCRdb stores in-frame clones only, minus some. The table records around 240,000 clones, over 80% of them present only once. The specimen sequenced was PBMCs or T cells enriched from blood (not recorded which). These receptors originate from a human donor in a cohort exposed to, infected with or recovered from COVID-19 (not recorded which). The donor label of this sample is uncertain.

The chain employs TRBV6-6 and TRBJ1-2; maybe TRBD1 (5 bases). The V gene lost 4 bases and the J gene lost 4 bases, with 13 bases spanning the gap. The CDR3 loop spans 14 amino acids. Per germline, CDR1 MNHNY and CDR2 SVGAGI (reference sequence). This chain's CDR3 is CASSSQVGGYGYTF. DNA of the CDR3: TGTGCCAGCAGTTCCCAAGTGGGGGGCTATGGCTACACCTTC.

The genes are TRBV4-1 and TRBJ2-2; the match to TRBD2 covers 10 bases. CDR1 and CDR2 from the germline V gene are MGHRA and YSYEKL. After removal of 0 bases from V and 1 base from J, the junction contained 8 bases not matched to a gene. The CDR3 runs 19 residues. The CDR3 sequence: CASSQDFPSGGLNTGELFF. The CDR3, as DNA: TGCGCCAGCAGCCAAGATTTTCCTAGCGGGGGCCTGAACACCGGGGAGCTGTTTTTT.

The CDR3 protein is CASSPLHSLEAFF. The DNA of the CDR3 is TGTGCCAGCTCACCACTGCACAGCCTTGAAGCTTTCTTT. V gene TRBV18 combines with J gene TRBJ1-1, with D unresolved. The CDR3 sequence is 13 residues long. V lost 1 base and J lost 7, with 10 bases in between. Germline assignment: CDR1 KGHSH and CDR2 LQKENI.

This rearrangement joins TRBV3-1 (or the pseudogene TRBV3-2) to TRBJ2-1; D unclear. CDR3 length: 12 amino acids. V was cut by 4 bases and J by 4 bases, with 5 bases left in between. From germline, CDR1 is LGHDT and CDR2 YNNKEL (reference sequence). The CDR3 protein is CASSPSYNEQFF. The CDR3 DNA follows: TGTGCCAGCAGCCCCAGTTACAATGAGCAGTTCTTC.

The V gene is TRBV6-2 or TRBV6-3, the J gene TRBJ1-1; TRBD1 matches at 9 bases. There are 14 residues in the CDR3. Germline CDR1 reads MNHEY; CDR2 reads SVGEGT. V shed 5 bases and J 3 bases; nucleotides not matched to a gene: 4. CDR3 in amino acids: CASSPDRGDTEAFF. CDR3 coding DNA: TGTGCCAGCAGTCCCGACAGGGGGGACACTGAAGCTTTCTTT.

The chain recombines TRBV11-2 with TRBJ1-2; D may be TRBD1 (5 bases). Germline-derived CDR1 and CDR2 are SGHAT and FQNNGV. This CDR3 contains 15 residues. Trimming removed 3 bases at V and 2 bases at J, with 13 bases between. DNA for the CDR3: TGTGCCAGCAGCTTTCTTCGCCGGGGGAACTATGGCTACACCTTC. This gives the protein CASSFLRRGNYGYTF.

V gene TRBV10-3 combines with J gene TRBJ1-1; possibly TRBD1 for D (6 bases). From germline, CDR1 is ENHRY and CDR2 SYGVKD. This CDR3 spans 14 amino acids. V was shortened by 8 bases and J by 1 base, with 14 bases between the two germline ends. CDR3 nucleotides: TGTGCCATCTCGGGGGGCAGGGAGAACACTGAAGCTTTCTTT. The encoded protein is CAISGGRENTEAFF.

This clone was counted a few times. This chain connects TRBV5-1 to TRBJ1-6; 8 nucleotides match TRBD1. This CDR3 is 15 amino acids long. V lost 5 bases and J lost 7; bases outside the gene matches: 8. Germline lookup yields CDR1 SGHRS and CDR2 YFSETQ. CDR3 nucleotide sequence: TGCGCCAGCAGGGATACGGACAGGGTAAATTCACCCCTCCACTTT. It encodes CASRDTDRVNSPLHF.

The CDR3 DNA reads as TGCGCCAGCAGCTTGCATGACGGGGGGATCTCCTACAATGAGCAGTTCTTC. Protein: CASSLHDGGISYNEQFF. The chain has TRBV5-1 and TRBJ2-1; 7 nucleotides agree with TRBD2. J was trimmed by 0 bases and V by 1 base; bases with no gene match: 7. The CDR3 consists of 17 residues. Germline CDR1 is SGHRS and CDR2 is YFSETQ.

This chain uses TRBV5-1 with TRBJ2-1; 9 bases are shared with TRBD1. V shed 8 bases and J 4 bases; nucleotides not matched to a gene: 10. The CDR3 sequence is 15 residues long. Looked up from germline, CDR1 is SGHRS and CDR2 is YFSETQ. This CDR3 is CASKTGQGIYNEQFF. CDR3 DNA sequence: TGCGCCAGTAAAACGGGACAGGGAATATACAATGAGCAGTTCTTC.

This chain links TRBV4-1 with TRBJ1-2, with 7 bases lining up with TRBD1. J was trimmed by 7 bases and V by 5 bases; bases with no gene match: 10. This CDR3 is built from 14 residues. Germline lookup yields CDR1 MGHRA and CDR2 YSYEKL. CDR3 region: CASSLDRVTGGYTF. The DNA of the CDR3 is TGCGCCAGCAGCTTAGACAGGGTCACCGGTGGCTACACCTTC.

This chain links TRBV20-1 with TRBJ1-1; 7 positions agree with TRBD1. Germline CDR1 reads DFQATT; CDR2 reads SNEGSKA (reference sequence). V shed 5 bases and J 7 bases; nucleotides not matched to a gene: 4. CDR3 length: 11 amino acids. The CDR3 nucleotides are TGCAGTGCTCTTCGACAGGGTGAAGCTTTCTTT. It codes for CSALRQGEAFF.

This chain connects TRBV5-1 to TRBJ1-2, with 8 bases matching TRBD1. In germline, CDR1 is SGHRS, CDR2 YFSETQ. CDR3 length equals 16 residues. Trimming cost V 2 bases and J 6 bases; bases outside gene matches: 12. CDR3 in amino acids: CASSFGTGTGEDGYTF. The CDR3 DNA is TGCGCCAGCAGCTTTGGCACCGGGACAGGTGAGGATGGCTACACCTTC.

The CDR3 loop reads CASSLANGGAYNEQFF. CDR3 DNA sequence: TGTGCCAGCAGCTTAGCGAACGGGGGGGCCTACAATGAGCAGTTCTTC. V and J are TRBV7-2 and TRBJ2-1; TRBD2 matches 8 bases. Germline V gene lookup returns CDR1 SGHTA and CDR2 FQGNSA. The CDR3 extends over 16 amino acids. V lost 0 bases to trimming and J lost 2 bases; unmatched junction nucleotides: 3.

The chain has TRBV7-3 and TRBJ1-6; D remains unclear. This CDR3 region has 14 residues. Germline values: CDR1 SGHTA, CDR2 FQGTGA. V lost 4 bases and J 4 bases, leaving 8 bases between the germline ends. The chain's CDR3 is CASSSTGYNSPLHF. CDR3 DNA: TGTGCCAGCAGCTCCACCGGGTATAATTCACCCCTCCACTTT.

The chain joins TRBV25-1 to TRBJ2-7, with 7 nucleotides matching TRBD1. The trim removed 5 bases at V and 2 bases at J, leaving 12 bases unmatched. The CDR3 runs 16 residues. Per the germline V gene, CDR1 is MGHDK and CDR2 is SYGVNS. The CDR3 coding sequence is TGTGCCAGCAGTTGGCGGTCCGGGACAGAACCCTACGAGCAGTACTTC. This codes for CASSWRSGTEPYEQYF.

This clone was counted between two and nine times. In DNA form, the CDR3 reads TGCAGCGTTGTTTCCAGGGGGCAGGGGGAGCAGTACTTC. This sequence encodes CSVVSRGQGEQYF. The chain uses TRBV29-1 and TRBJ2-7; TRBD1 aligns across 8 bases. The CDR3 loop spans 13 amino acids. Trimming took 4 bases from V and 7 from J; bases not matched to a gene: 9. CDR1 SQVTM and CDR2 ANQGSEA come from the germline V gene.

CDR3 DNA sequence: TGTGCCAGCAGTGAAGCGCGGCAGTTCTATGGCTACACCTTC. It yields the protein CASSEARQFYGYTF. The genes are TRBV2 and TRBJ1-2; no definite D call. Per germline, CDR1 SNHLY and CDR2 FYNNEI. The CDR3 covers 14 residues. The V end was cut by 0 bases, the J end by 4 bases, with 9 bases between. The whole variable domain, filled in from reference TRBV2 and TRBJ1-2, reads EPEVTQTPSHQVTQMGQEVILRCVPISNHLYFYWYRQILGQKVEFLVSFYNNEISEKSEIFDDQFSVERPDGSNFTLKIRSTKLEDSAMYFCASSEARQFYGYTFGSGTRLTVV.

V and J are TRBV3-1 (or the pseudogene TRBV3-2) and TRBJ2-3, with 9 bases fitting TRBD2. With V trimmed by 3 bases and J by 1 base, 8 bases remained unmatched. The V gene's germline CDR1 is LGHDT and CDR2 YNNKEL (reference sequence). The CDR3 has 17 amino acids. The CDR3 region is CASSHRERGVGTDTQYF. The CDR3 nucleotides read TGTGCCAGCAGCCACCGTGAGCGGGGGGTTGGCACAGATACGCAGTATTTT.

The gene calls are TRBV5-1 and TRBJ2-3; 8 nucleotides agree with TRBD2. Germline values: CDR1 SGHRS, CDR2 YFSETQ. V shed 4 bases and J 5 bases; nucleotides not matched to a gene: 12. The CDR3 loop spans 16 amino acids. CDR3: CASSGGWRGAGDTQYF. CDR3 DNA sequence: TGCGCCAGCAGCGGCGGATGGCGGGGGGCGGGAGATACGCAGTATTTT.

The chain joins TRBV5-5 to TRBJ2-5, with TRBD2 identical over 7 bases. This CDR3 is built from 13 residues. CDR1 is SGHKS and CDR2 is YYEKEE in the germline V gene (reference sequence). Unmatched junction bases numbered 5, after V lost 4 bases and J lost 5 bases. The CDR3 loop is CASSTQGGETQYF. The CDR3 coding sequence is TGTGCCAGCAGCACTCAGGGAGGGGAGACCCAGTACTTC.

The V and J genes are TRBV19 and TRBJ2-1; TRBD1 is a possible D gene (6 bases). V was trimmed by 1 base and J by 3 bases, leaving 10 bases between them. The germline gives CDR1 LNHDA, CDR2 SQIVND (reference sequence). The CDR3 spans 15 residues. The CDR3 is CASSIGGQLYNEQFF. The CDR3 DNA reads TGTGCCAGTAGTATAGGGGGGCAACTCTACAATGAGCAGTTCTTC.

V is TRBV6-4 and J is TRBJ1-3; D not certain. Per germline, CDR1 MRHNA and CDR2 SNTAGT. V was pared by 3 bases and J by 0 bases, with 6 bases between. This CDR3 is built from 14 residues. The CDR3 DNA sequence: TGTGCCAGCAGTGAGGGCAGCTCTGGAAACACCATATATTTT. It yields the protein CASSEGSSGNTIYF.

The chain recombines TRBV5-1 with TRBJ1-1; a weak D match, TRBD1 (6 bases). CDR1 is SGHRS and CDR2 is YFSETQ in the germline V gene. The CDR3 extends over 13 amino acids. Trimming pared 5 bases from V and 11 bases from J, leaving 19 bases between. As DNA, the CDR3 is TGCGCCAGCAGTACGCCCGGCGGAGACAGGGCTTTCTTT. Encoded protein: CASSTPGGDRAFF.

The chain couples TRBV9 to TRBJ1-2; D unresolved. CDR3 size: 14 residues. Germline V lookup: CDR1 SGDLS, CDR2 YYNGEE. The V gene lost 0 bases and the J gene lost 4 bases, with 10 bases spanning the gap. The CDR3 loop reads CASSVGGGPYGYTF. The CDR3 DNA sequence: TGTGCCAGCAGCGTAGGGGGAGGTCCCTATGGCTACACCTTC.